The source of this TCR beta chain is a study of blood T cell repertoires in COVID-19. Study background: COVID-19 samples collected from the United States, Italy and Spain covered acute and convalescent phases. PBMCs, B-cell-depleted T cells, or T cells were the source of the cDNA or gDNA that made up the material.

This CDR3 has 12 amino acids. Germline assignment: CDR1 SQVTM and CDR2 ANQGSEA. V was clipped by 7 bases and J by 4 bases, with 13 bases between them. The table came from immunoSEQ multiplex PCR; TCRdb's copy has only in-frame clones and leaves some out. The data contain around 500,000 clones, approximately 83% of them singletons. The TCR comes from a human donor in a cohort sampled during active COVID-19. This chain uses TRBV29-1 with TRBJ1-2; weak D call: TRBD1 (6 bases). Sequencing input: peripheral blood. The DNA of the CDR3 is TGCAGCGGGGCGGACAGCATCTATGGCTACACCTTC. Protein product: CSGADSIYGYTF.